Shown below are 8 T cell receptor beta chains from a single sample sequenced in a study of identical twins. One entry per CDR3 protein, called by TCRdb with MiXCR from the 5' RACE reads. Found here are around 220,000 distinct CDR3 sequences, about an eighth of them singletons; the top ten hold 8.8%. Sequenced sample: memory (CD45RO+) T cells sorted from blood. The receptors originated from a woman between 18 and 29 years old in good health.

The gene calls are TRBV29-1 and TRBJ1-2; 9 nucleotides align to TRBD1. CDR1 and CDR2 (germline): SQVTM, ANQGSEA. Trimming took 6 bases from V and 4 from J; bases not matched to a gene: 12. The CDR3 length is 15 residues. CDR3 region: CSVEAPTGGIYGYTF. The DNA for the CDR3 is TGCAGCGTAGAGGCCCCGACAGGGGGTATCTATGGCTACACCTTC. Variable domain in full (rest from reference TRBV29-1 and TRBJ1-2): SAVISQKPSRDICQRGTSLTIQCQVDSQVTMMFWYRQQPGQSLTLIATANQGSEATYESGFVIDKFPISRPNLTFSTLTVSNMSPEDSSIYLCSVEAPTGGIYGYTFGSGTRLTVV.

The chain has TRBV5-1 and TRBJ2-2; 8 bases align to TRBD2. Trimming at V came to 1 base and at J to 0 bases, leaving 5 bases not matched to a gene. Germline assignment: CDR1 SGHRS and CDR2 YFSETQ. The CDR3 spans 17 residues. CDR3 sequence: CASSLSPAGANTGELFF. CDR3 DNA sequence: TGCGCCAGCAGCTTGAGTCCAGCGGGGGCGAACACCGGGGAGCTGTTTTTT.

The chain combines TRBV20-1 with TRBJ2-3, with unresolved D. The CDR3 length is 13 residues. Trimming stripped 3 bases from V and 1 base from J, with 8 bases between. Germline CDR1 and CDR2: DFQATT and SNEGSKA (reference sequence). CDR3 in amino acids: CSASVDGTDTQYF. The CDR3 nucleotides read TGCAGTGCTAGCGTCGACGGCACAGATACGCAGTATTTT.

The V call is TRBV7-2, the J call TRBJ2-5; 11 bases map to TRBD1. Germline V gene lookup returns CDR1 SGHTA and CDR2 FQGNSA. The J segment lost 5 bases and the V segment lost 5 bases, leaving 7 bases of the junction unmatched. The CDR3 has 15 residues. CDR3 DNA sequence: TGTGCCAGCAGCCTCGGGACAGGGGGGTGGGAGACCCAGTACTTC. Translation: CASSLGTGGWETQYF.

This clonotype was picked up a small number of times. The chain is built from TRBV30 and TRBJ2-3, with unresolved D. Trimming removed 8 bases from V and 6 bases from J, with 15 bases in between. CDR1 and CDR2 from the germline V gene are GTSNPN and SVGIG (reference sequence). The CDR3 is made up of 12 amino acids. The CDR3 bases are TGTGCCGGCCGAGGATTGGGGGATACGCAGTATTTT. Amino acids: CAGRGLGDTQYF.

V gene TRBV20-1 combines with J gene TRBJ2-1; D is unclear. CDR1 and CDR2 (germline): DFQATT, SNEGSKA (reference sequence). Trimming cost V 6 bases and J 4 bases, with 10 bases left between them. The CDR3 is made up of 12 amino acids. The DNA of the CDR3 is TGCAGTGCCCTTCCTCAATACAATGAGCAGTTCTTC. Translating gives CSALPQYNEQFF.

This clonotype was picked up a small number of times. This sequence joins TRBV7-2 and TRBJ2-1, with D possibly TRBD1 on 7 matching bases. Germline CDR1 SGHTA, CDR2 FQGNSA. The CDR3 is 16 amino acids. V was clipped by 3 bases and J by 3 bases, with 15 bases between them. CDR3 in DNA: TGTGCCAGCAGCTTGGCTGGGGGGACAGACTACAATGAGCAGTTCTTC. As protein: CASSLAGGTDYNEQFF.

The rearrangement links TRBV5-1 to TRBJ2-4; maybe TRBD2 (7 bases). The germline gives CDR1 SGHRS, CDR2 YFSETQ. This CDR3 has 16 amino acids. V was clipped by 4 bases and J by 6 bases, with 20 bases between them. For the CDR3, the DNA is TGCGCCAGCAGCCCGGGGGCTAGCGGAAACCTAAACATTCAGTACTTC. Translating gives CASSPGASGNLNIQYF.